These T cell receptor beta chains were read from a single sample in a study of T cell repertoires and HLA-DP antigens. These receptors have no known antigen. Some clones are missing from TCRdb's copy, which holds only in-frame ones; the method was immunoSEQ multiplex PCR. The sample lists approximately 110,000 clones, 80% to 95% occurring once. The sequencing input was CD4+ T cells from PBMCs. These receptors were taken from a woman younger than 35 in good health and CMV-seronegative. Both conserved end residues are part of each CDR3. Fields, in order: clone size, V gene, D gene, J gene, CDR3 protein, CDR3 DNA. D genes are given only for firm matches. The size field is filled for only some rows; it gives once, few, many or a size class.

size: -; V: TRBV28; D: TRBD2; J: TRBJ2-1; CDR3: CASRSTSGDNEQFF; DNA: TGTGCCAGCAGATCTACTAGCGGAGACAATGAGCAGTTCTTC
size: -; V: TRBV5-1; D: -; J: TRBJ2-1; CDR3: CASSFLMGTNNEQFF; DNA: TGCGCCAGCAGCTTCTTGATGGGAACGAACAATGAGCAGTTCTTC
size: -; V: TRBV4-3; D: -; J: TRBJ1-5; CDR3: CASSQYTGLDQPQHF; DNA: TGCGCCAGCAGCCAGTACACAGGGCTTGATCAGCCCCAGCATTTT
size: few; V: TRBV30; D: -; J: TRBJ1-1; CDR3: CAWSAAGGVHLRF; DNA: TGTGCCTGGAGTGCGGCGGGGGGCGTTCACCTACGATTT
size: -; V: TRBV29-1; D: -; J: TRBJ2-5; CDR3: CSAQDRGETQYF; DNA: TGCAGCGCCCAGGACAGAGGAGAGACCCAGTACTTC
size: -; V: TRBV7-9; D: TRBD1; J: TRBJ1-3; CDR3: CASSSGTGSSGNTIYF; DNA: TGTGCCAGCAGCTCCGGGACAGGGTCCTCTGGAAACACCATATATTTT
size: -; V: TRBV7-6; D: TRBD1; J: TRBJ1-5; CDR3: CASSSDRDQPQHF; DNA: TGTGCCAGCAGCTCCGACAGGGATCAGCCCCAGCATTTT
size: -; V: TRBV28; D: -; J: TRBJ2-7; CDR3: CASTSLGEEQYF; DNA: TGTGCCAGCACCTCTCTAGGAGAAGAGCAGTACTTC
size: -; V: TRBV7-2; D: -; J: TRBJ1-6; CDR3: CASSLGEHTRGSPLHF; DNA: TGTGCCAGCAGCTTAGGGGAGCATACACGGGGTTCACCCCTCCACTTT
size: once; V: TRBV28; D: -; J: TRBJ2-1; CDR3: CASSLGGGPYNEQFF; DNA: TGTGCCAGCAGCCTTGGCGGAGGGCCCTACAATGAGCAGTTCTTC
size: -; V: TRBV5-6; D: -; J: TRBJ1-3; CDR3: CASSFGPEPSGNTIYF; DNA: TGTGCCAGCAGTTTCGGGCCCGAACCCTCTGGAAACACCATATATTTT
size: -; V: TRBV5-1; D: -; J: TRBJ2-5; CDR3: CASSLRILKETQYF; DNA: TGCGCCAGCAGCCTTAGAATCCTGAAAGAGACCCAGTACTTC
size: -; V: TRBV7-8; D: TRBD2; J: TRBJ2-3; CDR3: CASSLRPLTSGRTDTQYF; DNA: TGTGCCAGCAGCCTTCGTCCCCTTACTAGCGGCCGCACAGATACGCAGTATTTT
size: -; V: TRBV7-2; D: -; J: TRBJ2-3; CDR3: CASSLGPATDTQYF; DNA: TGTGCCAGCAGCTTGGGACCAGCCACAGATACGCAGTATTTT
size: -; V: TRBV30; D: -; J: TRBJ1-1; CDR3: CAWSVQINTEAFF; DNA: TGTGCCTGGAGTGTACAGATTAACACTGAAGCTTTCTTT
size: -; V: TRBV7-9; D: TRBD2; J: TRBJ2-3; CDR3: CASSKRKPGLAGGGTQYF; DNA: TGTGCCAGCAGCAAACGAAAGCCGGGACTAGCGGGAGGGGGTACGCAGTATTTT
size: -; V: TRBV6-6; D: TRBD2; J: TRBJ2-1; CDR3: CASSYRGLAGDNEQFF; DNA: TGTGCCAGCAGTTACCGGGGACTAGCGGGGGACAATGAGCAGTTCTTC
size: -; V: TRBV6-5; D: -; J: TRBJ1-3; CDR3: CASTLNRVSGNTIYF; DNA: TGTGCCAGCACCCTAAACCGGGTTTCTGGAAACACCATATATTTT
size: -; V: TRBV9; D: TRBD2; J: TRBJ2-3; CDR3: CASSAQIAGGSADTQYF; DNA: TGTGCCAGCAGCGCACAGATAGCGGGGGGGTCAGCAGATACGCAGTATTTT
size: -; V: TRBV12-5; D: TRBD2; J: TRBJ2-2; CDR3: CASGESGRWAGELFF; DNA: TGTGCTAGTGGAGAAAGCGGGAGATGGGCCGGGGAGCTGTTTTTT
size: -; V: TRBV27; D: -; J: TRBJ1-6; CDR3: CASSEGLISYNSPLHF; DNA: TGTGCCAGCAGTGAAGGGTTAATCTCCTATAATTCACCCCTCCACTTT
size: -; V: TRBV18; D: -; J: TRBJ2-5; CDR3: CASSPIAGTQETQYF; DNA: TGTGCCAGCTCACCAATTGCAGGGACCCAAGAGACCCAGTACTTC
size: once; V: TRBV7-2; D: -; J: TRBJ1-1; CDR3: CASSPRAKTNTEAFF; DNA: TGTGCCAGCAGCCCCCGGGCGAAAACGAACACTGAAGCTTTCTTT
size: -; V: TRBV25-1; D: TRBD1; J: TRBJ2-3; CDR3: CASSGGTGQGGTDTQYF; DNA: TGTGCCAGCAGTGGAGGGACCGGACAGGGGGGAACAGATACGCAGTATTTT
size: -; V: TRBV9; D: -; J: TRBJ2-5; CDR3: CASSWDALGETQYF; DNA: TGTGCCAGCAGCTGGGACGCGTTGGGGGAGACCCAGTACTTC
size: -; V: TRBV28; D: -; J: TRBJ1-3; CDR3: CASHEERSGNTIYF; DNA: TGTGCCAGCCATGAGGAGAGGTCTGGAAACACCATATATTTT
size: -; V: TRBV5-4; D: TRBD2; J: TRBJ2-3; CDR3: CASSPGGPGLAGDTQYF; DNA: TGTGCCAGCAGCCCAGGGGGTCCGGGACTAGCGGGAGATACGCAGTATTTT
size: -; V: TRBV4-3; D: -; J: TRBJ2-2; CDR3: CASSQDLAGGELFF; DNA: TGCGCCAGCAGCCAAGATCTGGCAGGGGGGGAGCTGTTTTTT
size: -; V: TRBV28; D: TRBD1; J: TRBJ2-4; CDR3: CASSSVQGAVAKNIQYF; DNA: TGTGCCAGCAGTTCTGTACAGGGGGCCGTAGCCAAAAACATTCAGTACTTC
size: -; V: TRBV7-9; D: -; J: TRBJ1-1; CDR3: CASSGPADGDLNTEAFF; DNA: TGTGCCAGCAGCGGCCCGGCGGACGGAGACCTGAACACTGAAGCTTTCTTT
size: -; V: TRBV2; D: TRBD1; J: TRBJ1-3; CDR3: CASSGPSRDRVWINTIYF; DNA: TGTGCCAGCAGTGGTCCCTCCCGGGACAGGGTCTGGATCAACACCATATATTTT
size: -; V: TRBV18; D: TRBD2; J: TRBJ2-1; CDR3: CASSNPSGSSYNEQFF; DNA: TGTGCCAGCTCAAACCCTAGCGGGAGCTCCTACAATGAGCAGTTCTTC
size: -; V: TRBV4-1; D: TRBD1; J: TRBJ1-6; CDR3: CASSQDSKGASNNSPLHF; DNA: TGCGCCAGCAGCCAAGATTCTAAGGGGGCTTCAAATAATTCACCCCTCCACTTT
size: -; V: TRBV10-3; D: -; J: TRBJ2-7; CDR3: CAISDPGHISYEQYF; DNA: TGTGCCATCAGTGATCCGGGACATATCTCCTACGAGCAGTACTTC